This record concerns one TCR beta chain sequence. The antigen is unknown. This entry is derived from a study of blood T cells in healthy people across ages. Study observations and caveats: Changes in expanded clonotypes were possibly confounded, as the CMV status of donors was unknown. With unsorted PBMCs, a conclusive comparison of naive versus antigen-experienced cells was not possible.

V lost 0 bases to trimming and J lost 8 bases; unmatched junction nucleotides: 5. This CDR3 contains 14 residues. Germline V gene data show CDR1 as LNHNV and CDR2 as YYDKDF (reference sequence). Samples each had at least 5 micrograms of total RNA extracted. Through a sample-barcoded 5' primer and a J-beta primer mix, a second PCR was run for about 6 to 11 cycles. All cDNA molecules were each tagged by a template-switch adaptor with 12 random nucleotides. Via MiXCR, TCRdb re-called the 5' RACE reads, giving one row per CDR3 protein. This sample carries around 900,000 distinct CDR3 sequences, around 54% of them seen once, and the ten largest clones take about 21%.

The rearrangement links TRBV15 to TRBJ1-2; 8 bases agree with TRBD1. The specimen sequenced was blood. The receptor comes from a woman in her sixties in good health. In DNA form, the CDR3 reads TGTGCCACCAGCAGAGAGACAGGGGTTGGGGGCTACACCTTC. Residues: CATSRETGVGGYTF.